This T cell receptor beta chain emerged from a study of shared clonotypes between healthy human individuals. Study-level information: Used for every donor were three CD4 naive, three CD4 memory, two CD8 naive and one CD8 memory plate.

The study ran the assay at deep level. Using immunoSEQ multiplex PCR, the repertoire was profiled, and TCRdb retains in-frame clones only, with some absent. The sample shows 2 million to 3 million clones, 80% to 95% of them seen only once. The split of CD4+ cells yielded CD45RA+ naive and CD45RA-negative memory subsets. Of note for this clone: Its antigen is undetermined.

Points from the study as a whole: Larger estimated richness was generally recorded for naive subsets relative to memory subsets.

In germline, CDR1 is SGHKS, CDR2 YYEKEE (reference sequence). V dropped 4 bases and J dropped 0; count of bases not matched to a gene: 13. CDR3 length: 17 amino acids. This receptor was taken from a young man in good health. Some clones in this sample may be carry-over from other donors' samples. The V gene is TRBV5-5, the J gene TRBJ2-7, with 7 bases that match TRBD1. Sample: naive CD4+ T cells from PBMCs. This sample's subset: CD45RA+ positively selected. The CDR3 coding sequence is TGTGCCAGCAGCCCCCACCCGACAGGGCTAAGCTCCTACGAGCAGTACTTC. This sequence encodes CASSPHPTGLSSYEQYF.